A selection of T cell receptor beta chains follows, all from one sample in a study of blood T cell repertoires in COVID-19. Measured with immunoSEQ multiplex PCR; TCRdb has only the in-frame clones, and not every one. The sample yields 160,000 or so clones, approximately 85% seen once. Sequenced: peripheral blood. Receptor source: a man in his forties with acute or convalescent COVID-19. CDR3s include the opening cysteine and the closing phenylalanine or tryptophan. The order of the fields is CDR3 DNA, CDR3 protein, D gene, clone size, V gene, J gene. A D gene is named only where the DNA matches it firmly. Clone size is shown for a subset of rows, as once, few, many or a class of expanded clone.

CDR3nt: TGCGCCAGCAGCTTGGAGGCCGGGACACGCTCCTACGAGCAGTACTTC
CDR3aa: CASSLEAGTRSYEQYF
d_gene: NA
abundance: NA
v_gene: TRBV5-1
j_gene: TRBJ2-7

CDR3nt: TGTGCCAGCAGCCTCGGGGGTAGAGAGACCCAGTACTTC
CDR3aa: CASSLGGRETQYF
d_gene: NA
abundance: NA
v_gene: TRBV6-5
j_gene: TRBJ2-5

CDR3nt: TGTGCCAGCAGAACGACAGGGGGACGGGATACGCAGTATTTT
CDR3aa: CASRTTGGRDTQYF
d_gene: TRBD1
abundance: NA
v_gene: TRBV6-5
j_gene: TRBJ2-3

CDR3nt: TGTGCCAGCAGCCCCCGGGGTACGGTGTCACCCCTCCACTTT
CDR3aa: CASSPRGTVSPLHF
d_gene: NA
abundance: NA
v_gene: TRBV7-9
j_gene: TRBJ1-6

CDR3nt: TGTGCCAGCAGTGATGGAAGAGGGCCCCAGCATTTT
CDR3aa: CASSDGRGPQHF
d_gene: NA
abundance: NA
v_gene: TRBV6-1
j_gene: TRBJ1-5

CDR3nt: TGTGCCAGTAGTATTACAAGGGCGGCAGGGGTCACCGGGGAGCTGTTTTTT
CDR3aa: CASSITRAAGVTGELFF
d_gene: NA
abundance: NA
v_gene: TRBV19
j_gene: TRBJ2-2

CDR3nt: TGCGCCAGCAGTGCCAGAAAGAGGAACTATGGCTACACCTTC
CDR3aa: CASSARKRNYGYTF
d_gene: NA
abundance: NA
v_gene: TRBV10-1
j_gene: TRBJ1-2

CDR3nt: TGTGCCAGCGGAGGACTGGCCACTGAAGCTTTCTTT
CDR3aa: CASGGLATEAFF
d_gene: NA
abundance: few
v_gene: TRBV27
j_gene: TRBJ1-1

CDR3nt: TGTGCCAGTAGCGGTAGGGCGGGAACCACGAACACCGGGGAGCTGTTTTTT
CDR3aa: CASSGRAGTTNTGELFF
d_gene: NA
abundance: NA
v_gene: TRBV19
j_gene: TRBJ2-2

CDR3nt: TGTGCCAGCAGTTACTCGGGGGGAGTAAGTGGCTACACCTTC
CDR3aa: CASSYSGGVSGYTF
d_gene: NA
abundance: NA
v_gene: TRBV6-5
j_gene: TRBJ1-2

CDR3nt: TGTGCCAGCAGTCCCCCGGCCTACGAGCAGTACTTC
CDR3aa: CASSPPAYEQYF
d_gene: NA
abundance: NA
v_gene: TRBV28
j_gene: TRBJ2-7

CDR3nt: TGTGCCAGCAGTTCCATTATGCTGAGGGAGGGCTACGAGCAGTACTTC
CDR3aa: CASSSIMLREGYEQYF
d_gene: TRBD2
abundance: NA
v_gene: TRBV28
j_gene: TRBJ2-7

CDR3nt: TGTGCCACACAAACTAGCTATAACTCCTACGAGCAGTACTTC
CDR3aa: CATQTSYNSYEQYF
d_gene: NA
abundance: NA
v_gene: TRBV10-3
j_gene: TRBJ2-7

CDR3nt: TGTGCCAGCAGCCCCCGATACCAACAGCTTTATAGCAATCAGCCCCAGCATTTT
CDR3aa: CASSPRYQQLYSNQPQHF
d_gene: NA
abundance: NA
v_gene: TRBV5-8
j_gene: TRBJ1-5

CDR3nt: TGCGCCAGCAGCAATTCAGGAGATACGCAGTATTTT
CDR3aa: CASSNSGDTQYF
d_gene: NA
abundance: NA
v_gene: TRBV5-1
j_gene: TRBJ2-3

CDR3nt: TGTGCCAGCAGTTCACAGGAAGGTAACACTGAAGCTTTCTTT
CDR3aa: CASSSQEGNTEAFF
d_gene: NA
abundance: once
v_gene: TRBV27
j_gene: TRBJ1-1

CDR3nt: NA
CDR3aa: CASSQVRLSGQGIRLATEAFF
d_gene: NA
abundance: NA
v_gene: TRBV4-1
j_gene: TRBJ1-1

CDR3nt: TGTGCCAGCAGGTCCCAACAGAATTCACCCCTCCACTTT
CDR3aa: CASRSQQNSPLHF
d_gene: NA
abundance: NA
v_gene: TRBV7-3
j_gene: TRBJ1-6

CDR3nt: TGTGCCAGCAGTCAACCGGGGAGCTATGGCTACACCTTC
CDR3aa: CASSQPGSYGYTF
d_gene: NA
abundance: NA
v_gene: TRBV6-5
j_gene: TRBJ1-2

CDR3nt: TGTGCCAGTAGCGTGCGGGGGACAGGGGGCAATCAGCCCCAGCATTTT
CDR3aa: CASSVRGTGGNQPQHF
d_gene: TRBD1
abundance: NA
v_gene: TRBV19
j_gene: TRBJ1-5

CDR3nt: TGTGCCAGCAGCTTCGGGGGGGGAGAAGAGACCCAGTACTTC
CDR3aa: CASSFGGGEETQYF
d_gene: TRBD2
abundance: NA
v_gene: TRBV7-2
j_gene: TRBJ2-5

CDR3nt: TGTGCCAGCAGCTTAATCCGCCAGGCTGAAAAACTGTTTTTT
CDR3aa: CASSLIRQAEKLFF
d_gene: NA
abundance: NA
v_gene: TRBV7-8
j_gene: TRBJ1-4

CDR3nt: TGTGCCAGCAGTTCCGGACAGTACGGGGAGCTGTTTTTT
CDR3aa: CASSSGQYGELFF
d_gene: NA
abundance: NA
v_gene: TRBV27
j_gene: TRBJ2-2

CDR3nt: TGTGCCAGCAGTACGGACAGCGATTATGGCTACACCTTC
CDR3aa: CASSTDSDYGYTF
d_gene: NA
abundance: NA
v_gene: TRBV28
j_gene: TRBJ1-2

CDR3nt: TGTGCCAGCAGCTACACCTCGCACACCGGGGAGCTGTTTTTT
CDR3aa: CASSYTSHTGELFF
d_gene: NA
abundance: few
v_gene: TRBV7-8
j_gene: TRBJ2-2

CDR3nt: TGTGCCAGAAGCTTAGTTCCGGGGGGTGGGTATGGCTACACCTTC
CDR3aa: CARSLVPGGGYGYTF
d_gene: NA
abundance: NA
v_gene: TRBV7-5
j_gene: TRBJ1-2

CDR3nt: TGTGCCAGCAACCAACGGGACACCATTTCTGAAGCTTTCTTT
CDR3aa: CASNQRDTISEAFF
d_gene: NA
abundance: NA
v_gene: TRBV3-1/TRBV3-2
j_gene: TRBJ1-1

CDR3nt: TGTGCCAGCAGTGGGGGGGACCGAAGCTATAATTCACCCCTCCACTTT
CDR3aa: CASSGGDRSYNSPLHF
d_gene: NA
abundance: once
v_gene: TRBV27
j_gene: TRBJ1-6

CDR3nt: TGTGCCAGCAGCGTAAGCGGACTAGCGGGGCAAGAGACCCAGTACTTC
CDR3aa: CASSVSGLAGQETQYF
d_gene: TRBD2
abundance: NA
v_gene: TRBV9
j_gene: TRBJ2-5

CDR3nt: TGTGCCAGCAGTCCGCTAGGACAGGGCTATGGCTACACCTTC
CDR3aa: CASSPLGQGYGYTF
d_gene: TRBD1
abundance: NA
v_gene: TRBV27
j_gene: TRBJ1-2

CDR3nt: TGCAGCGTTGTGAGCGATGAGCAGTTCTTC
CDR3aa: CSVVSDEQFF
d_gene: NA
abundance: NA
v_gene: TRBV29-1
j_gene: TRBJ2-1

CDR3nt: TGTGCCAGCAGCCTAACAACAGGGGTCGAGCAGTACTTC
CDR3aa: CASSLTTGVEQYF
d_gene: TRBD1
abundance: NA
v_gene: TRBV7-6
j_gene: TRBJ2-7

CDR3nt: TGTGCCAGTAGTTCCCGAGCCGGGGGACGTCGAGCTTTCTTT
CDR3aa: CASSSRAGGRRAFF
d_gene: NA
abundance: few
v_gene: TRBV19
j_gene: TRBJ1-1

CDR3nt: TGTGCCAGTAGTGCCAATAGCGGGGGGGCTACCTACAATGAGCAGTTCTTC
CDR3aa: CASSANSGGATYNEQFF
d_gene: TRBD2
abundance: NA
v_gene: TRBV19
j_gene: TRBJ2-1

CDR3nt: TGTGCCAGCAGCTCGCGGAAAAGTCTTAACTATGGCTACACCTTC
CDR3aa: CASSSRKSLNYGYTF
d_gene: NA
abundance: NA
v_gene: TRBV13
j_gene: TRBJ1-2

CDR3nt: TGTGCCAGCAGCCCGACAGGGGGATTGACCGGGGAGCTGTTTTTT
CDR3aa: CASSPTGGLTGELFF
d_gene: TRBD1
abundance: NA
v_gene: TRBV14
j_gene: TRBJ2-2

CDR3nt: TGTGCCAGCAGTTTAGCGGACTATTCACCCCTCCACTTT
CDR3aa: CASSLADYSPLHF
d_gene: NA
abundance: NA
v_gene: TRBV12-3/TRBV12-4
j_gene: TRBJ1-6

CDR3nt: TGTGCCATCAGTGAAGACACTTACGAGCAGTACTTC
CDR3aa: CAISEDTYEQYF
d_gene: NA
abundance: NA
v_gene: TRBV10-3
j_gene: TRBJ2-7

CDR3nt: TGTGCCAGCAGTCGCGATCAGCAAGAGAACAGAGAGTATGGCTACACCTTC
CDR3aa: CASSRDQQENREYGYTF
d_gene: NA
abundance: NA
v_gene: TRBV6-6
j_gene: TRBJ1-2

CDR3nt: TGTGCCAGCAGTTTGCAGGGGTTCTCTGAAGCTTTCTTT
CDR3aa: CASSLQGFSEAFF
d_gene: NA
abundance: NA
v_gene: TRBV12-3/TRBV12-4
j_gene: TRBJ1-1

CDR3nt: TGTGCCAGCAGCGCGGCCGGACTAGCTCAAGTCGGGGAGCTGTTTTTT
CDR3aa: CASSAAGLAQVGELFF
d_gene: TRBD2
abundance: NA
v_gene: TRBV13
j_gene: TRBJ2-2

CDR3nt: TGTGCCAGCAGCCAGTGGGGGGGGGCGCAGGGTCAAAACATTCAGTACTTC
CDR3aa: CASSQWGGAQGQNIQYF
d_gene: NA
abundance: once
v_gene: TRBV4-2
j_gene: TRBJ2-4

CDR3nt: TGTGCCAGCTCACCAGGACTGGACACTGAAGCTTTCTTT
CDR3aa: CASSPGLDTEAFF
d_gene: NA
abundance: once
v_gene: TRBV18
j_gene: TRBJ1-1

CDR3nt: TGTGCCAGCAGCTCAGGTTTTGACAGGGGCCTGGAGACCCAGTACTTC
CDR3aa: CASSSGFDRGLETQYF
d_gene: TRBD1
abundance: NA
v_gene: TRBV11-1
j_gene: TRBJ2-5

CDR3nt: TGTGCCAGCCATAGCTATGGACAGGGAGATGAGCAGTTCTTC
CDR3aa: CASHSYGQGDEQFF
d_gene: TRBD1
abundance: NA
v_gene: TRBV28
j_gene: TRBJ2-1

CDR3nt: TGTGCCAGCAGCTTAGCCCCGGGAGCTGAAGCTTTCTTT
CDR3aa: CASSLAPGAEAFF
d_gene: NA
abundance: NA
v_gene: TRBV11-3
j_gene: TRBJ1-1